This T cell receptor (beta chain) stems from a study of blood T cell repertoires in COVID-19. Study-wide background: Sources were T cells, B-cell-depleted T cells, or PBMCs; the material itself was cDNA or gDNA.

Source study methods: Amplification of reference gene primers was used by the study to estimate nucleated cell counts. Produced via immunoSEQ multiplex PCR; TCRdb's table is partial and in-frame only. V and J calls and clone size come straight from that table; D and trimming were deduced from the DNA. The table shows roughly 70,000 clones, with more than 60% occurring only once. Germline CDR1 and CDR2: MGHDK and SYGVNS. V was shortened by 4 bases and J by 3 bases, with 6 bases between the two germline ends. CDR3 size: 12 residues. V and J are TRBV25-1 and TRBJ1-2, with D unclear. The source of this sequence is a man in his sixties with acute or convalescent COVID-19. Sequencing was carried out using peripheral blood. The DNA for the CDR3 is TGTGCCAGCAGTGGAGCTCACTATGGCTACACCTTC. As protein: CASSGAHYGYTF.